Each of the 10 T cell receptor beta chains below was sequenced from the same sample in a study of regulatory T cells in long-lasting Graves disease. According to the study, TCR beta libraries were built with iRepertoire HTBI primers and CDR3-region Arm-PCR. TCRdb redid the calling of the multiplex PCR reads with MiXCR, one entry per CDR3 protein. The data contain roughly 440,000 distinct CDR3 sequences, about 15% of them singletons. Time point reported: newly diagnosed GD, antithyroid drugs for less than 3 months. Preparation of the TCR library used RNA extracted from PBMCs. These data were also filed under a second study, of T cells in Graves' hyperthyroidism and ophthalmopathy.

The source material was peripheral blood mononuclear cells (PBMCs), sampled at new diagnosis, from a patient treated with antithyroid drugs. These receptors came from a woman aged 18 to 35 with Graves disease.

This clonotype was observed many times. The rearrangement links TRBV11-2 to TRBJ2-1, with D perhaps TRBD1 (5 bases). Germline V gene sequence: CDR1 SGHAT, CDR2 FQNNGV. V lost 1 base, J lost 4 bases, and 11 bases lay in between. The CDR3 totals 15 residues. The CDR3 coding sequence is TGTGCCAGCAGCTTAGTCCAGGGATTTTACAATGAGCAGTTCTTC. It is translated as CASSLVQGFYNEQFF.

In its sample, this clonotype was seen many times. DNA for the CDR3: TGTGCCAGCAGCCAATCCTTAGGACAGGCGAGAGAGACCCAGTACTTC. This gives the protein CASSQSLGQARETQYF. This chain joins TRBV3-1 and TRBJ2-5; 7 nucleotides line up with TRBD1. This CDR3 comprises 16 residues. V shed 2 bases, J shed 4 bases, and the junction held 10 bases outside the gene matches. Germline V gene data show CDR1 as LGHDT and CDR2 as YNNKEL (reference sequence).

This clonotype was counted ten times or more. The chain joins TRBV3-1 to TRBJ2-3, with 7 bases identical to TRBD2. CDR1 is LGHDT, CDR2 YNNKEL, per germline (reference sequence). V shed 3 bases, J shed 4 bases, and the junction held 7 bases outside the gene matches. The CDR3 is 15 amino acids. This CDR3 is CASSHWGRAADTQYF. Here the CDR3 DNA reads TGTGCCAGCAGCCATTGGGGGAGGGCCGCAGATACGCAGTATTTT.

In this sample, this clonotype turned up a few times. For the CDR3, the DNA is TGTGCCAGCAGTCCTTGGGGGGGAGCCGACAATGAGCAGTTCTTC. This sequence encodes CASSPWGGADNEQFF. The gene calls are TRBV6-2 or TRBV6-3 and TRBJ2-1, with TRBD2 matching 7 bases. Unmatched junction bases numbered 9, after V lost 5 bases and J lost 5 bases. The CDR3 totals 15 residues. The V gene's germline CDR1 is MNHEY and CDR2 SVGEGT.

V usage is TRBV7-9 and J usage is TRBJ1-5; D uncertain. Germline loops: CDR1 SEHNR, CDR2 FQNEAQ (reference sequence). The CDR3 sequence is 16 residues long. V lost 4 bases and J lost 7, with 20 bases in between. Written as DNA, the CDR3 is TGTGCCAGCAGCTCCTCATCTGGGTACGATTTGCAGCCCCAGCATTTT. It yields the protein CASSSSSGYDLQPQHF.

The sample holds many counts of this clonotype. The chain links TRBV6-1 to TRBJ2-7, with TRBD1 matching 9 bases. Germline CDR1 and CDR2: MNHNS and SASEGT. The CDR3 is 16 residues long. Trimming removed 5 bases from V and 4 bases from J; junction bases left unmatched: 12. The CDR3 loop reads CASSQPGQGVVYEQYF. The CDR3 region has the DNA TGTGCCAGCAGTCAACCGGGACAGGGTGTCGTTTACGAGCAGTACTTC.

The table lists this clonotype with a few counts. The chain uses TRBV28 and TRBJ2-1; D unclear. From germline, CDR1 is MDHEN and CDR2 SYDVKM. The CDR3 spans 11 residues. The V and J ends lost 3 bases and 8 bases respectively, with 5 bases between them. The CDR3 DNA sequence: TGTGCCAGCAGTTTTCCCCATGAGCAGTTCTTC. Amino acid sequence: CASSFPHEQFF. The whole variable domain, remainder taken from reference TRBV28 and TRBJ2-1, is DVKVTQSSRYLVKRTGEKVFLECVQDMDHENMFWYRQDPGLGLRLIYFSYDVKMKEKGDIPEGYSVSREKKERFSLILESASTNQTSMYLCASSFPHEQFFGPGTRLTVL.

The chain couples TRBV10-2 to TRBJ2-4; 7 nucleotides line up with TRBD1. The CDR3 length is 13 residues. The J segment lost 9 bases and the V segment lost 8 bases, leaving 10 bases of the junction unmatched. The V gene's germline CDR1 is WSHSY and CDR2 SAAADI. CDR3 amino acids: CASSQQGWGIQYF. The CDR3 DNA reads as TGCGCCAGCTCTCAACAGGGGTGGGGCATTCAGTACTTC.

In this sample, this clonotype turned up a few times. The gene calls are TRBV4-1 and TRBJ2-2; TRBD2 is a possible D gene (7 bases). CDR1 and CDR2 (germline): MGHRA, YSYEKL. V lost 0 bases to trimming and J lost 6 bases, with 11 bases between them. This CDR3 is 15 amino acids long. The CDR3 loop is CASSQEGGGAGELFF. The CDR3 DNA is TGCGCCAGCAGCCAAGAAGGGGGGGGCGCCGGGGAGCTGTTTTTT.

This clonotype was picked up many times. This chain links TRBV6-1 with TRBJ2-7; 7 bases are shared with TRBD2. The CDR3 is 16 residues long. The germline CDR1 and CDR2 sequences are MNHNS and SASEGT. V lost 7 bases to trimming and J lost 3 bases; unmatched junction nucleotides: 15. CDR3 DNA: TGTGCCAGCAACTACAAACCGGGGACTACCCTCTACGAGCAGTACTTC. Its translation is CASNYKPGTTLYEQYF.